Listed here is a single TCR beta chain. Antigen specificity is unknown. This sample was included in a study of CD8 T cells in Susac syndrome. Background on the study: Patients with Susac syndrome were therapy-naive, on corticosteroids, or on intravenous immunoglobulin alone at blood draw. Study-wide results and caveats: In Susac patients, clonal expansion was not detected in CD4+ cells.

The RNA, roughly 0.45 to 1 ug, was put through reverse transcription using random hexamers. By means of immunoSEQ multiplex PCR, TCR beta CDR3 spanning 54 Vbeta and 13 Jbeta underwent amplification. MiXCR, applied by TCRdb to the immunoSEQ multiplex PCR reads, yields one record per CDR3 protein. This sample has over 120,000 distinct CDR3 sequences, with 85% to 95% found just once. Trimming cost V 5 bases and J 4 bases; bases outside gene matches: 7. The CDR3 is 14 amino acids. Germline V gives CDR1 SGHTA, CDR2 FQGNSA. This chain joins TRBV7-2 and TRBJ2-5; 7 nucleotides agree with TRBD2. Material for sequencing was CD4+ T cells from PBMCs. The sequence came from a human donor with Susac syndrome. The CDR3 DNA is TGTGCCAGCAGCATAAGACCGGGGGGAGAGACCCAGTACTTC. The encoded protein is CASSIRPGGETQYF.